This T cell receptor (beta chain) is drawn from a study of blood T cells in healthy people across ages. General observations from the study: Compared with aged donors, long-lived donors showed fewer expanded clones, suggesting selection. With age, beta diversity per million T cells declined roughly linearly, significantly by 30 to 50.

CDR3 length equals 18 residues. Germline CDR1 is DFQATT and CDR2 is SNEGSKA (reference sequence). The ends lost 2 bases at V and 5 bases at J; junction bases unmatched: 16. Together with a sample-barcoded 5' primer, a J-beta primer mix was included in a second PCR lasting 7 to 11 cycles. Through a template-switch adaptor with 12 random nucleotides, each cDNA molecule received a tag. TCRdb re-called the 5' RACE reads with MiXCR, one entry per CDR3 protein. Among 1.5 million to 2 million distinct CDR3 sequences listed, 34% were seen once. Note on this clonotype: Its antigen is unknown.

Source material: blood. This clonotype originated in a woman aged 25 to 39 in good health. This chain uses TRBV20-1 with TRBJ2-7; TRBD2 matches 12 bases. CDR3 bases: TGCAGTGCTAGACTAGCGGGGGGGCCAATGGTTACTCGGGACGAGCAGTACTTC. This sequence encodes CSARLAGGPMVTRDEQYF.